The 19 T cell receptor beta chains reported below all come from one sample, sequenced in a study of early T cells in non-severe SARS-CoV-2 infection. TCRdb processed the 5' RACE reads anew with MiXCR; each CDR3 protein has one entry. This table has about 32,000 distinct CDR3 sequences, approximately 5.2% appearing once. Material: whole blood. The receptors were gathered from an adult who was a healthcare worker with PCR-confirmed SARS-CoV-2 infection or an uninfected control (not recorded which).

This clonotype was observed at least ten times. V gene TRBV6-2 or TRBV6-3 combines with J gene TRBJ2-1; D unclear. V lost 7 bases to trimming and J lost 7 bases, with 11 bases between them. Germline CDR1 and CDR2: MNHEY and SVGEGT. CDR3 size: 12 residues. For the CDR3, the DNA is TGTGCCAGCATGGTGACCCCTAATGAGCAGTTCTTC. Its protein is CASMVTPNEQFF.

The CDR3 here is CASSRNNGRAGDTQYF. The CDR3, as DNA: TGTGCCAGCAGCAGGAATAACGGGAGGGCCGGGGATACGCAGTATTTT. The rearrangement joins TRBV7-9 to TRBJ2-3; 8 bases are shared with TRBD2. Germline V lookup: CDR1 SEHNR, CDR2 FQNEAQ (reference sequence). V was pared by 5 bases and J by 6 bases, with 13 bases of the junction left unmatched. This CDR3 comprises 16 residues. The whole variable domain, filled in from reference TRBV7-9 and TRBJ2-3, reads DTGVSQNPRHKITKRGQNVTFRCDPISEHNRLYWYRQTLGQGPEFLTYFQNEAQLEKSRLLSDRFSAERPKGSFSTLEIQRTEQGDSAMYLCASSRNNGRAGDTQYFGPGTRLTVL.

This clonotype has at least ten counts. The chain recombines TRBV11-2 with TRBJ2-7; the D gene is possibly TRBD2 (6 bases). This CDR3 spans 12 amino acids. Trimming removed 5 bases from V and 1 base from J, with 6 bases in between. CDR1 is SGHAT, CDR2 FQNNGV, per germline. CDR3 amino acids: CASSRESYEQYF. In DNA form, the CDR3 reads TGTGCCAGCAGCCGGGAGTCCTACGAGCAGTACTTC.

This clonotype was observed at least ten times. The rearrangement links TRBV13 to TRBJ1-5, with TRBD1 as a possible D gene (5 bases). Germline V gives CDR1 PRHDT, CDR2 FYEKMQ (reference sequence). CDR3 length equals 15 residues. Trimming took off 5 bases at V and 4 bases at J, with 15 bases between the two ends. The chain's CDR3 is CASSKGLGRNQPQHF. The CDR3, as DNA: TGTGCCAGCAGCAAGGGACTGGGACGGAATCAGCCCCAGCATTTT.

This clonotype came up many times. The rearrangement uses TRBV7-6 and TRBJ2-5, with TRBD2 matching 7 bases. This CDR3 has 13 amino acids. Per germline, CDR1 SGHVS and CDR2 FNYEAQ. J lost 5 bases, V lost 4 bases, and 4 bases had no gene match. CDR3: CASSSRGEETQYF. CDR3 in DNA: TGTGCCAGCAGCTCCCGGGGGGAGGAGACCCAGTACTTC.

This clonotype was seen repeatedly, ten times or more. The chain couples TRBV7-2 to TRBJ2-2; D call uncertain. This CDR3 is built from 15 residues. The germline V gene has CDR1 SGHTA and CDR2 FQGNSA. Trimming removed 5 bases from V and 1 base from J, with 11 bases in between. For the CDR3, the DNA is TGTGCCAGCAGCCGTAGGCGGATGAACACCGGGGAGCTGTTTTTT. It encodes CASSRRRMNTGELFF.

J is TRBJ2-1 and V is TRBV6-2 or TRBV6-3; 10 bases fit TRBD2. The CDR3 loop spans 15 amino acids. V lost 3 bases, J lost 9 bases, and 8 bases stayed unmatched. Per germline, CDR1 MNHEY and CDR2 SVGEGT. The CDR3 bases are TGTGCCAGCAGTTATAGTCTAGCGGGAGCGGGTGAGCAGTTCTTC. This sequence encodes CASSYSLAGAGEQFF.

This clonotype was seen repeatedly, ten times or more. The V and J genes are TRBV27 and TRBJ2-5, with 9 bases lining up with TRBD1. Germline V gives CDR1 MNHEY, CDR2 SMNVEV (reference sequence). The CDR3 is 14 amino acids. With V trimmed by 5 bases and J by 1 base, 2 bases remained unmatched. CDR3 sequence (DNA): TGTGCCAGCAGTACAGGGGGCCCCCAAGAGACCCAGTACTTC. This translates into CASSTGGPQETQYF.

This clonotype was seen a few times. The V and J genes are TRBV7-3 and TRBJ2-2; 7 nucleotides match TRBD2. This CDR3 has 13 amino acids. V gave up 5 bases and J gave up 5 bases; unmatched junction bases: 2. Per the germline V gene, CDR1 is SGHTA and CDR2 is FQGTGA. CDR3 in DNA: TGTGCCAGCAGCACGGGGGGTACCGGGGAGCTGTTTTTT. Translating it yields CASSTGGTGELFF.

This clonotype is medium-sized. The rearrangement uses TRBV7-3 and TRBJ2-5; 7 positions agree with TRBD2. Looked up from germline, CDR1 is SGHTA and CDR2 is FQGTGA. The trim removed 2 bases at V and 5 bases at J, leaving 5 bases unmatched. This CDR3 has 14 amino acids. This chain's CDR3 is CASSLGGVRETQYF. The CDR3 DNA is TGTGCCAGCAGCTTAGGGGGGGTCCGGGAGACCCAGTACTTC.

This clonotype has ten or more counts. The chain recombines TRBV11-2 with TRBJ1-3; tentatively, D is TRBD1 (6 bases). This CDR3 spans 14 amino acids. Trimming left V 5 bases short and J 10 bases short, with 18 bases between. From germline, CDR1 is SGHAT and CDR2 FQNNGV. The CDR3 spells CASSPLLGQGTIYF. CDR3 coding DNA: TGTGCCAGCAGCCCCCTGCTAGGCCAGGGGACCATATATTTT.

This chain uses TRBV19 with TRBJ2-5, with D perhaps matching TRBD1 or TRBD2 (5 bases each). Trimming left V 3 bases short and J 5 bases short, with 13 bases between. CDR1 is LNHDA, CDR2 SQIVND, per germline (reference sequence). The CDR3 is 14 amino acids. The CDR3 DNA reads as TGTGCCAGTAGTATGGGGGTCCCGGGTGAGACCCAGTACTTC. Translation: CASSMGVPGETQYF.

In this sample, this clonotype turned up a few times. The chain employs TRBV7-2 and TRBJ2-2; the D gene is possibly TRBD1 (5 bases). Germline V gives CDR1 SGHTA, CDR2 FQGNSA. Trimming pared 5 bases from V and 4 bases from J, leaving 20 bases between. This CDR3 is 17 amino acids long. CDR3 sequence: CASSGSIRQGFTGELFF. The CDR3 nucleotides are TGTGCCAGCAGCGGTAGCATTCGGCAGGGTTTCACCGGGGAGCTGTTTTTT.

This clonotype was seen many times. CDR3 in DNA: TGTGCCAGCAGCTTAGATCCCACTAGCGGGCTAACAGATACGCAGTATTTT. It yields the protein CASSLDPTSGLTDTQYF. The rearrangement links TRBV11-2 to TRBJ2-3; the match to TRBD2 covers 9 bases. The CDR3 is 17 residues long. J was trimmed by 3 bases and V by 0 bases; bases with no gene match: 7. Germline-derived CDR1 and CDR2 are SGHAT and FQNNGV. The full variable domain, completed using reference TRBV11-2 and TRBJ2-3, is EAGVAQSPRYKIIEKRQSVAFWCNPISGHATLYWYQQILGQGPKLLIQFQNNGVVDDSQLPKDRFSAERLKGVDSTLKIQPAKLEDSAVYLCASSLDPTSGLTDTQYFGPGTRLTVL.

Ten or more counts support this clonotype. This chain joins TRBV5-1 and TRBJ2-1; 8 nucleotides line up with TRBD1. The CDR3 spans 17 residues. V shed 0 bases, J shed 5 bases, and the junction held 10 bases outside the gene matches. Germline V CDR1 and CDR2: SGHRS, YFSETQ. CDR3 region: CASSLVHRQGYDNEQFF. The CDR3 nucleotides read TGCGCCAGCAGCTTGGTTCACCGACAGGGGTATGACAATGAGCAGTTCTTC.

This sequence joins TRBV11-2 and TRBJ2-7; D gene ambiguous. This CDR3 has 12 residues. CDR1 is SGHAT and CDR2 is FQNNGV in the germline V gene. V lost 1 base and J 7 bases, leaving 8 bases between the germline ends. The CDR3 sequence: CASSLGLREQYF. CDR3 DNA: TGTGCCAGCAGCTTAGGTCTGCGGGAGCAGTACTTC.

The V gene is TRBV15, the J gene TRBJ2-5; 8 positions match TRBD2. V gave up 4 bases and J gave up 10 bases; unmatched junction bases: 14. CDR1 is LNHNV, CDR2 YYDKDF, per germline (reference sequence). The CDR3 runs 15 residues. The CDR3 DNA is TGTGCCACCAGCAATCTTAGCGGGGCGATTGAAGACCAGTACTTC. It yields the protein CATSNLSGAIEDQYF.

This clonotype was found a few times. This rearrangement joins TRBV29-1 to TRBJ2-5; D is undetermined. The germline gives CDR1 SQVTM, CDR2 ANQGSEA. The CDR3 has 11 residues. Deletions cut 7 bases from V and 1 base from J, with 7 bases between. CDR3 in amino acids: CSARFQETQYF. CDR3 nucleotide sequence: TGCAGCGCCAGATTCCAAGAGACCCAGTACTTC.

This clonotype was found many times. CDR3 loop: CASSPGGVGDTQYF. CDR3 coding DNA: TGTGCCAGCAGCCCAGGGGGAGTGGGAGATACGCAGTATTTT. The V gene is TRBV28, the J gene TRBJ2-3; 7 nucleotides agree with TRBD1. J gave up 5 bases and V 6 bases, and 8 bases lay outside the gene matches. Germline CDR1 is MDHEN and CDR2 is SYDVKM. The CDR3 length is 14 residues.